This is a list of T cell receptor beta chains from one sample in a study of beta chain features in type 1 diabetes. Libraries were prepared by immunoSEQ multiplex PCR; TCRdb keeps only in-frame clonotypes and omits some of them. The data contain under 400,000 clones, 12% to 15% of them singletons. The sample consisted of central memory CD4+ T cells from blood. These receptors originate from a man aged 25-45 years in good health. Both conserved end residues are part of each CDR3. A D gene is named only where the DNA matches it firmly. Size is stated for part of the rows, as once, few or many counts, or as a class when the clone is expanded.

d_call	v_call	j_call	clone_size	cdr3_nt	cdr3_aa
NA	TRBV19	TRBJ2-2	few	TGTGCCAGTAGTAAGATGAGGGGGACCGGGGAGCTGTTTTTT	CASSKMRGTGELFF
NA	TRBV7-3	TRBJ1-2	once	TGTGCCAGCAGCTTAAGCAGGGACATGCGAGGTGGCTACACCTTC	CASSLSRDMRGGYTF
NA	TRBV7-2	TRBJ2-1	few	TGTGCCAGCAGCTTTCGGATACTGGGGGGCAATGAGCAGTTCTTC	CASSFRILGGNEQFF
NA	TRBV11-2	TRBJ1-2	few	TGTGCCAGCAGCTTAGCAGGGGCTCGGCTACCTTATGGCTACACCTTC	CASSLAGARLPYGYTF
NA	TRBV7-2	TRBJ1-6	NA	TGTGCCAGCAGCTTAGCCGGGGGTATTAATTCACCCCTCCACTTT	CASSLAGGINSPLHF
NA	TRBV7-2	TRBJ2-7	many	TGTGCCAGCAGCTTACACAGATACGAGCAGTACTTC	CASSLHRYEQYF
NA	TRBV30	TRBJ2-5	many	TGTGCCTGGAGATCCGATGGTCAAGAGACCCAGTACTTC	CAWRSDGQETQYF
TRBD1	TRBV6-5	TRBJ2-5	few	TGTGCCATCAGCTCACAGGGGCAAGAGACCCAGTACTTC	CAISSQGQETQYF
NA	TRBV5-1	TRBJ2-2	few	TGCGCCAGCAGCCCCCCCCGGGGCGAGGGCACCGGGGAGCTGTTTTTT	CASSPPRGEGTGELFF
TRBD2	TRBV5-4	TRBJ2-7	NA	TGTGCCAGCAGCTTAGGGTCGGGGAGGGACGAGCAGTACTTC	CASSLGSGRDEQYF
TRBD1	TRBV5-1	TRBJ1-4	once	TGCGCCAGCAGCTTGGTGGGACAGGGAGTTAATGAAAAACTGTTTTTT	CASSLVGQGVNEKLFF
NA	TRBV28	TRBJ2-2	few	TGTGCCACCCTAAGCCCGAACACCGGGGAGCTGTTTTTT	CATLSPNTGELFF
NA	TRBV11-2	TRBJ2-3	NA	TGTGCCAGCACCCCGGGCCGCACAGATACGCAGTATTTT	CASTPGRTDTQYF